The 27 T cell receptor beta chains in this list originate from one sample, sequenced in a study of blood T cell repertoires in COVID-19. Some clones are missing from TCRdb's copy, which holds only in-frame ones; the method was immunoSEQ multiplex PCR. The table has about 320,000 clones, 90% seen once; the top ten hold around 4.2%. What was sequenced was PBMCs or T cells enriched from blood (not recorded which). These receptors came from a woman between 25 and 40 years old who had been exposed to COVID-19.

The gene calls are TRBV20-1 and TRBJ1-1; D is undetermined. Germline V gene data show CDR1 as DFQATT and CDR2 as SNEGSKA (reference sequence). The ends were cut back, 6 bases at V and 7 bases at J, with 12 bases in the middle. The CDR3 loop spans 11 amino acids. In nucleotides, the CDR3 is TGCAGTGCCGGGTGGAGGTTTGAAGCTTTCTTT. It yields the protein CSAGWRFEAFF.

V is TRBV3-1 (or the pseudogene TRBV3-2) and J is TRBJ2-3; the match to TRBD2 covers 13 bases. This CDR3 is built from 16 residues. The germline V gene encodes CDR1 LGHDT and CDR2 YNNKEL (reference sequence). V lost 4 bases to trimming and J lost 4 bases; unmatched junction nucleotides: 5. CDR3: CASSPTSGGAADTQYF. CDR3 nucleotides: TGTGCCAGCAGCCCAACTAGCGGGGGGGCCGCAGATACGCAGTATTTT.

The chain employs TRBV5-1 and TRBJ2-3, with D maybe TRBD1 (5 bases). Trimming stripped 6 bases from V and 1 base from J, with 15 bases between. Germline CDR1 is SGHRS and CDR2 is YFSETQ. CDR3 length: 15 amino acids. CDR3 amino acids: CASKDQGWGTDTQYF. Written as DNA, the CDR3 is TGCGCCAGCAAAGATCAGGGATGGGGCACAGATACGCAGTATTTT. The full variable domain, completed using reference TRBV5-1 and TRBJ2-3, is KAGVTQTPRYLIKTRGQQVTLSCSPISGHRSVSWYQQTPGQGLQFLFEYFSETQRNKGNFPGRFSGRQFSNSRSEMNVSTLELGDSALYLCASKDQGWGTDTQYFGPGTRLTVL.

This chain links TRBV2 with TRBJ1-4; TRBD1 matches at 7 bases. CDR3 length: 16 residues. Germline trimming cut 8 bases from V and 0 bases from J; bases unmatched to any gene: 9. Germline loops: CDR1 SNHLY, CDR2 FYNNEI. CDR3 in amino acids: CASGPGTATTNEKLFF. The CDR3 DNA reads TGTGCCAGCGGGCCCGGGACAGCCACAACTAATGAAAAACTGTTTTTT.

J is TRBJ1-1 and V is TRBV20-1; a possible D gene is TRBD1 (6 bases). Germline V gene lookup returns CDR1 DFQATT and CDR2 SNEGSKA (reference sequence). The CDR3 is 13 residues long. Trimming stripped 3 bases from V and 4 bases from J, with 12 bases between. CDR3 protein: CSASGLGATEAFF. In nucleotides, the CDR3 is TGCAGTGCTAGTGGTCTGGGGGCCACTGAAGCTTTCTTT.

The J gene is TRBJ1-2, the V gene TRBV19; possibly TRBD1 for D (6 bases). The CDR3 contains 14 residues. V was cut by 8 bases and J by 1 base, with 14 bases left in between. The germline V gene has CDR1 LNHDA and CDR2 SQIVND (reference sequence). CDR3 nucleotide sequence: TGTGCCAGTTCTGTGACAGGTAGTAACTATGGCTACACCTTC. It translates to CASSVTGSNYGYTF.

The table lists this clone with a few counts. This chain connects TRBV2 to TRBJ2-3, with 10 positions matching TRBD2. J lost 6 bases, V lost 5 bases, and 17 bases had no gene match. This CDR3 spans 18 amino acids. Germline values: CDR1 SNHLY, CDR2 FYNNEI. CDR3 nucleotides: TGTGCCAGCAGTCTTTCGGGAGCGGGGGGGCCAAGGTTTGATACGCAGTATTTT. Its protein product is CASSLSGAGGPRFDTQYF.

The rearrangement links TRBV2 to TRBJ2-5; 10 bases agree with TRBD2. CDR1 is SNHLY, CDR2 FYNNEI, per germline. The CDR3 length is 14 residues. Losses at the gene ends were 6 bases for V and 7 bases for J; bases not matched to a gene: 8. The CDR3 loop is CASSKRGGSGTQYF. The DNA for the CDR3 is TGTGCCAGCAGCAAGCGGGGGGGTTCGGGGACCCAGTACTTC.

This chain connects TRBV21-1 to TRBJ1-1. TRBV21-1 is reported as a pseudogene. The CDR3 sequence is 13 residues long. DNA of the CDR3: TGTGCCAGCAGCGTCCGGGGATTCACTGAAGCTTTCTTT. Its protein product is CASSVRGFTEAFF.

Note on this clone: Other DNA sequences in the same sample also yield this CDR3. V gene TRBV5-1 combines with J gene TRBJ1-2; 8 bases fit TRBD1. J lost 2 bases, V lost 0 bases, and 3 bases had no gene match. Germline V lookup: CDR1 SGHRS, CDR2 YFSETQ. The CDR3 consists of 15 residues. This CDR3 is CASSLGSGGNYGYTF. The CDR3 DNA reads TGCGCCAGCAGCTTGGGTTCAGGGGGCAACTATGGCTACACCTTC. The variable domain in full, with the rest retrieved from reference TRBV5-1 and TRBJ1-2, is KAGVTQTPRYLIKTRGQQVTLSCSPISGHRSVSWYQQTPGQGLQFLFEYFSETQRNKGNFPGRFSGRQFSNSRSEMNVSTLELGDSALYLCASSLGSGGNYGYTFGSGTRLTVV.

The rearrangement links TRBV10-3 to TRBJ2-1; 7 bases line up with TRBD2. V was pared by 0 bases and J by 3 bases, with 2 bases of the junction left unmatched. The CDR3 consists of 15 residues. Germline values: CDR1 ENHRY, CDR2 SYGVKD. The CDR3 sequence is CAISESGGIYNEQFF. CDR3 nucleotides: TGTGCCATCAGTGAGTCGGGGGGGATCTACAATGAGCAGTTCTTC.

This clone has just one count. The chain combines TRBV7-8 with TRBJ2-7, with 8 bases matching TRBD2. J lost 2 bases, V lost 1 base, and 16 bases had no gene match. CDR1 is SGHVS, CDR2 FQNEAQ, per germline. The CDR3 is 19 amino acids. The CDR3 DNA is TGTGCCAGCAGCTTAGTGGCGGGGGGCCGCCGGTTATTCCCCTACGAGCAGTACTTC. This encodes CASSLVAGGRRLFPYEQYF.

The CDR3 region is CASSLGSRADTIYF. CDR3 in DNA: TGTGCCAGCAGCTTAGGGTCCAGGGCGGACACCATATATTTT. The chain combines TRBV11-2 with TRBJ1-3; a weak D match, TRBD1 (5 bases). CDR3 size: 14 residues. The germline V gene has CDR1 SGHAT and CDR2 FQNNGV. The V end was cut by 1 base, the J end by 8 bases, with 12 bases between.

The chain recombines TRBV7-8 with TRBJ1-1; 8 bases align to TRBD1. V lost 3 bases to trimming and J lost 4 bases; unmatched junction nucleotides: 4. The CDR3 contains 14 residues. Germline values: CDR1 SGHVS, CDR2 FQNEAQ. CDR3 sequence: CASSFQGAATEAFF. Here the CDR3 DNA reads TGTGCCAGCAGCTTCCAGGGGGCTGCCACTGAAGCTTTCTTT.

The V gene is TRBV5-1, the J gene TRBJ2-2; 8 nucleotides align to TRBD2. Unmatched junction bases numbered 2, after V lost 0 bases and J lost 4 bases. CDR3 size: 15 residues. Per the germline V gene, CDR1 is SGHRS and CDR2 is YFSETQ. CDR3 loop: CASSLALAGTGELFF. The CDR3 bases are TGCGCCAGCAGCTTGGCCCTAGCGGGCACCGGGGAGCTGTTTTTT.

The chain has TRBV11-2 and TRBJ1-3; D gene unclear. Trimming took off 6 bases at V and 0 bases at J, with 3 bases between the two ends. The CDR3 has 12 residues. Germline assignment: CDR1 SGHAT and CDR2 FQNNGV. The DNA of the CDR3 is TGTGCCAGCAGGAGCTCTGGAAACACCATATATTTT. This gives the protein CASRSSGNTIYF.

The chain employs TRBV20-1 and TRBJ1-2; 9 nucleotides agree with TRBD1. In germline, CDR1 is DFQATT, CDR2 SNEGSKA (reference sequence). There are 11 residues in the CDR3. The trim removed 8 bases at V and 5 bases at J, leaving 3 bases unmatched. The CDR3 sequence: CSTTGGYGYTF. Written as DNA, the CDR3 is TGCAGTACGACAGGGGGGTATGGCTACACCTTC.

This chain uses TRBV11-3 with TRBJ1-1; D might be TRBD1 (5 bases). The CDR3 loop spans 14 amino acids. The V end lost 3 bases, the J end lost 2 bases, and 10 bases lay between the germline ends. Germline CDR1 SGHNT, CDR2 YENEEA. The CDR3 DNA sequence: TGTGCCAGCAGCTTCGGAGGGACCAACACTGAAGCTTTCTTT. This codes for CASSFGGTNTEAFF.

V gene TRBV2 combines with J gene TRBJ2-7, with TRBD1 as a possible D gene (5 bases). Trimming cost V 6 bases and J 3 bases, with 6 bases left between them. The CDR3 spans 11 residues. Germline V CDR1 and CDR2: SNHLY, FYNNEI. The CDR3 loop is CASRGHYEQYF. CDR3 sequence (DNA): TGTGCCAGCAGAGGACACTACGAGCAGTACTTC. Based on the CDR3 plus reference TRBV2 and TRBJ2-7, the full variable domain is EPEVTQTPSHQVTQMGQEVILRCVPISNHLYFYWYRQILGQKVEFLVSFYNNEISEKSEIFDDQFSVERPDGSNFTLKIRSTKLEDSAMYFCASRGHYEQYFGPGTRLTVT.

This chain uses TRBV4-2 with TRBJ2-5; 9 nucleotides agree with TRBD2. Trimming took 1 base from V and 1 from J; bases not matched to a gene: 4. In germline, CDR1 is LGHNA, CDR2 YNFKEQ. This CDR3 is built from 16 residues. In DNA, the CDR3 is TGTGCCAGCAGCCAAGGAGCGCGGGGGGGCCAAGAGACCCAGTACTTC. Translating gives CASSQGARGGQETQYF.

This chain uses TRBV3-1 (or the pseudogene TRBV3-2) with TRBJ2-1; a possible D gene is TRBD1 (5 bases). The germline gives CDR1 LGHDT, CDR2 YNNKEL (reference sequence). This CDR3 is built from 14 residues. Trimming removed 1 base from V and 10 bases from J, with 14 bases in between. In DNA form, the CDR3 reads TGTGCCAGCAGCCAAGGGGGCCGGATACAAGAGCAGTTCTTC. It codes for CASSQGGRIQEQFF.

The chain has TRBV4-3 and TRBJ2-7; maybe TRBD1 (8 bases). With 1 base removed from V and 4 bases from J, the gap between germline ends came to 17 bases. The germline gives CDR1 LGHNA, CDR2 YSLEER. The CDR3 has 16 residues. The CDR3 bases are TGCGCCAGCAGCCAAGCCACAGGGGGGGGCCTATACGAGCAGTACTTC. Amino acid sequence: CASSQATGGGLYEQYF.

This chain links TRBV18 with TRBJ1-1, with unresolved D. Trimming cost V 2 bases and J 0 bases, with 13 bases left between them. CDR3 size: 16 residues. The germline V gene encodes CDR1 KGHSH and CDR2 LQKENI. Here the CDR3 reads CASSPFSGDLNTEAFF. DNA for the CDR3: TGTGCCAGCTCACCATTCTCAGGTGACCTGAACACTGAAGCTTTCTTT.

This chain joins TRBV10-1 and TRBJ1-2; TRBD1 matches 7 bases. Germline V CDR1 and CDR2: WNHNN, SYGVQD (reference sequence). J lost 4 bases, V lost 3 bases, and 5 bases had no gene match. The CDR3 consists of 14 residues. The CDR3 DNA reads TGCGCCAGCAGTGACGGACAGGCCTCCTATGGCTACACCTTC. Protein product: CASSDGQASYGYTF.

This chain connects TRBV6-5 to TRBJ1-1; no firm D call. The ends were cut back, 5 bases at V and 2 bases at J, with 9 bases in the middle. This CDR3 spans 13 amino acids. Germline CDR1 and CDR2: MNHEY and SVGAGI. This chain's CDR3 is CASSTRDNTEAFF. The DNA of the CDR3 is TGTGCCAGCAGTACGAGAGATAACACTGAAGCTTTCTTT.

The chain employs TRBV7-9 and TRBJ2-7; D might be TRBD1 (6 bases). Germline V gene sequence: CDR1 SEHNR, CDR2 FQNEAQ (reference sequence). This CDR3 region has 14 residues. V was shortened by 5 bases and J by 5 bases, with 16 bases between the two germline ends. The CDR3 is CASSPGQLRDEQYF. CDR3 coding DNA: TGTGCCAGCAGCCCCGGACAGTTAAGGGACGAGCAGTACTTC.

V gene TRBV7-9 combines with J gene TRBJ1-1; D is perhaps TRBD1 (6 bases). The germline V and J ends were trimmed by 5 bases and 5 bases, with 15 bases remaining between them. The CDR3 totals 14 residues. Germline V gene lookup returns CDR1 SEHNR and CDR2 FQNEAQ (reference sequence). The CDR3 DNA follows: TGTGCCAGCAGCCCACAGGGTAGCCGTACTGAAGCTTTCTTT. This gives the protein CASSPQGSRTEAFF.